The subject of this entry is one T cell receptor (beta chain). The data were produced by immunoSEQ multiplex PCR, yet TCRdb's version contains in-frame clones alone and is incomplete. The top ten hold roughly 8.5% of the sample, which has around 45,000 clones, 80% to 90% seen once. This record comes from a study of T cell changes during pregnancy in multiple sclerosis. Germline CDR1 SNHLY, CDR2 FYNNEI. V shed 7 bases and J shed 3 bases, with 13 bases lying between them. The CDR3 length is 13 residues. The gene calls are TRBV2 and TRBJ2-7; D is unresolved. This specimen was CD8+ T cells from peripheral blood mononuclear cells, taken in the second trimester of pregnancy. This TCR derives from a female donor with multiple sclerosis, enrolled in a pregnancy study. The chain's CDR3 is CASNSGQLYEQYF. The CDR3 DNA reads as TGTGCCAGCAATTCTGGGCAGCTCTACGAGCAGTACTTC.